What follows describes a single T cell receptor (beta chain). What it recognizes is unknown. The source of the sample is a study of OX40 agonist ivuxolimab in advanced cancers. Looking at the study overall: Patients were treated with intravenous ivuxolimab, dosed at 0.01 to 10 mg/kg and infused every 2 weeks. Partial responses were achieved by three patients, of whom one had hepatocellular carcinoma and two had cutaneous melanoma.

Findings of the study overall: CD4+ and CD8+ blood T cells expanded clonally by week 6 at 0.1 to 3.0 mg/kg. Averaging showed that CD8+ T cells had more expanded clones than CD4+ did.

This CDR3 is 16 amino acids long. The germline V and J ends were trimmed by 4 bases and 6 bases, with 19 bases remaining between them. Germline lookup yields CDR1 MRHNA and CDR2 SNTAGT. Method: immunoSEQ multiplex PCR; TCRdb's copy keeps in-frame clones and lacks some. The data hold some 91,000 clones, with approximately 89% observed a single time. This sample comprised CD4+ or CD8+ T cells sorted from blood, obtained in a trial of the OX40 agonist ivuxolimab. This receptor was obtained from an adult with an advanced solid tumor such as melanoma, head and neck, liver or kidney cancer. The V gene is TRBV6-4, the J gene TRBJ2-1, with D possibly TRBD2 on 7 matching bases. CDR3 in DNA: TGTGCCAGCAGTGGTATAGGGGGAGGGAAAATCAATGAGCAGTTCTTC. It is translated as CASSGIGGGKINEQFF.